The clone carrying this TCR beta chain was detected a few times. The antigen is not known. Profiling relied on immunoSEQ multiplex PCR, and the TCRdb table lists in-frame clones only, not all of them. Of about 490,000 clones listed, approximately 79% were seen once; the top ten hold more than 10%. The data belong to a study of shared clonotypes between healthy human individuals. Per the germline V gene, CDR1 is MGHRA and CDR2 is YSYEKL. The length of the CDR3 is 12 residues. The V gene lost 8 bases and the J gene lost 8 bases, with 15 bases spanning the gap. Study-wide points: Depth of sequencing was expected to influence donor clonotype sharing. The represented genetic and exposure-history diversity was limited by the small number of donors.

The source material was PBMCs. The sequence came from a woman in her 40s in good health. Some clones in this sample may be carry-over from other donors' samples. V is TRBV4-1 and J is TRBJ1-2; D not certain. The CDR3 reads CASGNSAFGYTF. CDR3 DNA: TGCGCCAGCGGTAATTCGGCCTTCGGCTACACCTTC.